This entry features one T cell receptor (beta chain) sequence. What it binds is not known. The sample comes from a study of Tregs in tolerant kidney transplant recipients. Libraries were prepared by immunoSEQ multiplex PCR; TCRdb keeps only in-frame clonotypes and omits some of them. The sample has 15,000 to 19,000 clones; over 85% are singletons. After removal of 1 base from V and 3 bases from J, the junction contained 6 bases not matched to a gene. Per germline, CDR1 SGHTA and CDR2 FQGTGA. The CDR3 spans 17 residues. CD4+CD25+CD127- Tregs, CD4+CD25- non-Tregs, CD4 and CD8 cells were sorted. Notes on the study in general: Findings come from small patient numbers and require larger validation. Expanding Tregs on activated donor B cells appeared to best identify donor-specific TCRbeta clones. No direct test of biological reproducibility was done here.

Sequenced material: CD8+ T cells from blood. This chain uses TRBV7-3 with TRBJ2-2; 9 bases are a match to TRBD1. This receptor was obtained from a human donor in good health. In DNA form, the CDR3 reads TGTGCCAGCAGCTTAATAGTTGGGACAGGGTACACCGGGGAGCTGTTTTTT. Amino acid sequence: CASSLIVGTGYTGELFF.